This T cell receptor (beta chain) was found in a study of radiotherapy plus CTLA-4 blockade in lung cancer. The method was immunoSEQ multiplex PCR; TCRdb's version includes in-frame clones alone and lacks a portion of them. The profile shows tens of thousands of clones, 70% to 90% of them singletons. V trimming: 9 bases; J trimming: 4 bases; junction bases outside the gene matches: 2. The CDR3 consists of 12 residues. The germline gives CDR1 WNHNN, CDR2 SYGVQD (reference sequence). The sample consisted of peripheral blood, taken from a patient treated with radiotherapy plus ipilimumab. The source of this sequence is a human donor with non-small cell lung cancer whose response to radiotherapy plus ipilimumab could not be evaluated. The V and J genes are TRBV10-1 and TRBJ2-7; 11 nucleotides agree with TRBD2. The CDR3 here is CASSSGGYEQYF. The CDR3 coding sequence is TGCGCCAGTTCTAGCGGGGGGTACGAGCAGTACTTC.